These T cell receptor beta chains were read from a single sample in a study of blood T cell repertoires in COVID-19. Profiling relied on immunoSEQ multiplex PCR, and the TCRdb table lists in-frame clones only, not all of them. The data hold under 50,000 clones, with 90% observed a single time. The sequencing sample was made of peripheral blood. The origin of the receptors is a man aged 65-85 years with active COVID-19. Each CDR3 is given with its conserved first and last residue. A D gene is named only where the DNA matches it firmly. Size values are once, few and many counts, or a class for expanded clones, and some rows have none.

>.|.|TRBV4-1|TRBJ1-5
TGCGCCAGCAGCCAAGAAGGCGGGAGCGGCAATCAGCCCCAGCATTTT
CASSQEGGSGNQPQHF
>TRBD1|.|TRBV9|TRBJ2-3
TGTGCCAGCAGCGTAATAGGTACAGGGGGCCCAGATACGCAGTATTTT
CASSVIGTGGPDTQYF
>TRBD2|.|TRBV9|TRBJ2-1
TGTGCCAGCAGCCCCCGACTAGCGGGACTAATCTCCTACAATGAGCAGTTCTTC
CASSPRLAGLISYNEQFF
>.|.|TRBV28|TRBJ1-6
TGTGCCAGCAGGCTTTCCAGTACCTATAATTCACCCCTCCACTTT
CASRLSSTYNSPLHF
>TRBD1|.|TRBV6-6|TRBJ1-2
TGTGCCAGCAGTCCCGGGACAGGGAGAGGGGCTAACTATGGCTACACCTTC
CASSPGTGRGANYGYTF
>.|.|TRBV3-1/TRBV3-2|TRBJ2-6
TGTGCCAGCAGCCTACACAGGGCTGGGGCCAACGTCCTGACTTTC
CASSLHRAGANVLTF
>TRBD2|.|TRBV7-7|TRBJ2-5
TGTGCCAGCAGCTTATCCGGAGCGGGAGTCAGACAGACCCAGTACTTC
CASSLSGAGVRQTQYF
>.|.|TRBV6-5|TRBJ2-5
TGTGCCAGCAGCCTCGCGGGGGCGAAATTGGAGACCCAGTACTTC
CASSLAGAKLETQYF
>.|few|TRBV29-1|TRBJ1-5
TGCAGCGTTAGGGGGTCGAACAATCAGCCCCAGCATTTT
CSVRGSNNQPQHF
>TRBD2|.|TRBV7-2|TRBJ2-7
TGTGCCAGCAGCTTTGGACAGCGGGGGGCTTTCTACGAGCAGTACTTC
CASSFGQRGAFYEQYF
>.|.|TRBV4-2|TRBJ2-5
TGTGCCAGCAGCCAAGCCGCCGGGACACACCAAGAGACCCAGTACTTC
CASSQAAGTHQETQYF
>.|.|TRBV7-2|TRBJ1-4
TGTGCCAGCAGCTTCGGACCCTGGACAGAAAAACTGTTTTTT
CASSFGPWTEKLFF
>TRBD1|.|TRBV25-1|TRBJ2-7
TGTGCCAGCAGGGAAACCGGGACAGGGGGCTACGAGCAGTACTTC
CASRETGTGGYEQYF
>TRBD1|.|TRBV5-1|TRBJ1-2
TGCGCCAGCAGCTTCGGACAGGAGGGCTATGGCTACACCTTC
CASSFGQEGYGYTF
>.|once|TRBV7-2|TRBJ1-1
TGTGCCAGCAGCTTAACTAACACTGAAGCTTTCTTT
CASSLTNTEAFF
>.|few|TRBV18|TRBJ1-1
TGTGCCAGCTCACCACCAAATAGGGGGAACACTGAAGCTTTCTTT
CASSPPNRGNTEAFF
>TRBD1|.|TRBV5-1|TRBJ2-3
TGCGCCAGCAGCTTCTCCGGGACAGCCAACACAGATACGCAGTATTTT
CASSFSGTANTDTQYF
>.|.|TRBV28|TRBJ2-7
TGTGCCAGCAGTTTATACACAGGAGCCTACGAGCAGTACTTC
CASSLYTGAYEQYF
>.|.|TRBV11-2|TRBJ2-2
TGTGCCAGCAGCTTAGAGGCCACCGGGGAGCTGTTTTTT
CASSLEATGELFF
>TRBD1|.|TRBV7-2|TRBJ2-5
TGTGCCAGCAGCTTGACACCGGGACAGGGGTCCGCACAGTACTTC
CASSLTPGQGSAQYF
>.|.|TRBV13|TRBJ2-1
TGTGCCAGCAGCTTAGGCCTAAATGGACTCTACAATGAGCAGTTCTTC
CASSLGLNGLYNEQFF
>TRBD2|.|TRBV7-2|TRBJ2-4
TGTGCCAGCAGCCTAGGGGCTCTGACTAGCGGGAATCAGTACTTC
CASSLGALTSGNQYF
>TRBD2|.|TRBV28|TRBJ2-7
TGTGCCAGCAGTTTATATCAAGCGGGAGGATGGGAGCAGTACTTC
CASSLYQAGGWEQYF
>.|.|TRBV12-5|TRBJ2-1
TGTGCTAGTGGCCTAACAGGGAACAATGAGCAGTTCTTC
CASGLTGNNEQFF
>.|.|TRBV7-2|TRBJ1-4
TGTGCCAGCAGCTCCCTGGGGGGGAGGGGAGAAAAACTGTTTTTT
CASSSLGGRGEKLFF
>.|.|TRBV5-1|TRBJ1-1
TGCGCCAGCAGCCTGGGACACCAGAACACTGAAGCTTTCTTT
CASSLGHQNTEAFF
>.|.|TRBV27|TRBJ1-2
TGTGCCAGCAGCCTGGGTTGGGGCTCTAACTATGGCTACACCTTC
CASSLGWGSNYGYTF
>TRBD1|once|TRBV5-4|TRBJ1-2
TGTGCCAGCAGCTTAGGAGGAAGGACAGGGCGATTTGGCTACACCTTC
CASSLGGRTGRFGYTF
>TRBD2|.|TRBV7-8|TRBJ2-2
TGTGCCAGCAGTCAACTAGCGGGGGGCGCCGGGGAGCTGTTTTTT
CASSQLAGGAGELFF
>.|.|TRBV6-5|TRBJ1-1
TGTGCCAGCAGTTACTCGAGAGTCACTGAAGCTTTCTTT
CASSYSRVTEAFF
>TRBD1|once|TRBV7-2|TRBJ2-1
TGTGCCAGCAGCGATAGGGGGCTGGTCTCCATGGAGCAGTTCTTC
CASSDRGLVSMEQFF
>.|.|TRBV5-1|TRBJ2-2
TGCGCCAGCAGCTTAACAGAAGACACCGGGGAGCTGTTTTTT
CASSLTEDTGELFF
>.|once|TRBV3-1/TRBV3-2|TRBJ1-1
TGTGCCAGCAGCCGCCCAGGGGCAAACACTGAAGCTTTCTTT
CASSRPGANTEAFF
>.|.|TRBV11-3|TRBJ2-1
TGTGCCAGCAGCTTACTGCGGCACAATGAGCAGTTCTTC
CASSLLRHNEQFF
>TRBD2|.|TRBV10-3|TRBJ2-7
TGTGCCATCAGTGCCTCGACTAGCGGGGGCAGTAGGACCTACGAGCAGTACTTC
CAISASTSGGSRTYEQYF
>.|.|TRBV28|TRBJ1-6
TGTGCCAGCATCCCCTCCAGGGGTCGTAATTCACCCCTCCACTTT
CASIPSRGRNSPLHF
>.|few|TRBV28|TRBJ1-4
TGTGCCAGCAGTCCCCTACTCGACAGTCATGCAACTAATGAAAAACTGTTTTTT
CASSPLLDSHATNEKLFF
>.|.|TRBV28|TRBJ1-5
TGTGCCAGCAGTTTATCCTTTCGAAAGGGGAACAATCAGCCCCAGCATTTT
CASSLSFRKGNNQPQHF
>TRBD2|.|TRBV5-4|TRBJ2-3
TGTGCCAGCAGCTTGATTCTAGCGGGGGGGAGTACGCAGTATTTT
CASSLILAGGSTQYF
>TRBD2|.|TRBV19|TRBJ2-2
TGTGCCAGTAGTATAGTTCCTAGCGGGACCGGGGAGCTGTTTTTT
CASSIVPSGTGELFF
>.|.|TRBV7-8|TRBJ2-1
TGTGCCAGCAGCGGATCCTCGCGGGGCAGGTACAATGAGCAGTTCTTC
CASSGSSRGRYNEQFF
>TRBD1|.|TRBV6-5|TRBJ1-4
TGTGCCAGCAGGACGACAGGGGGATTAGAAAAACTGTTTTTT
CASRTTGGLEKLFF
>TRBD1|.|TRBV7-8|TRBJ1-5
TGTGCCAGCAGCTCCGAAACAGGGGGCTTCAGCAATCAGCCCCAGCATTTT
CASSSETGGFSNQPQHF
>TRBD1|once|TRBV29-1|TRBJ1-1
TGCAGCGCCCTCACAGGGGCTGGCTTGAACACTGAAGCTTTCTTT
CSALTGAGLNTEAFF
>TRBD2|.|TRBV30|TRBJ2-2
TGTGCCTGGAGTGTACGACTAGCGGGAGCAGTGGGCACCGGGGAGCTGTTTTTT
CAWSVRLAGAVGTGELFF
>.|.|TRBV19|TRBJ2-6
TGTGCCAGTAGTAAAGGTAGAGGGTCTGGGGCCAACGTCCTGACTTTC
CASSKGRGSGANVLTF
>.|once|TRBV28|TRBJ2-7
TGTGCCACCGAGACATCCTCAGGATATGAGCAGTACTTC
CATETSSGYEQYF
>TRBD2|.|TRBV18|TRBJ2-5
TGTGCCAGCTCACCCTCCCTCGCGCGGGGGAGACAAGAGACCCAGTACTTC
CASSPSLARGRQETQYF
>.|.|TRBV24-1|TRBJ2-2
TGTGCCACCAGTGGCCCGTCACCCTACAACACCGGGGAGCTGTTTTTT
CATSGPSPYNTGELFF
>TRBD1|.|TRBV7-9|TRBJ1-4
TGTGCCAGCGGACAGGGAGCAACTAATGAAAAACTGTTTTTT
CASGQGATNEKLFF
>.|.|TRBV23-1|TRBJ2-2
TGCGCCAGCAGTCAAGGACACGACACCGGGGAGCTGTTTTTT
CASSQGHDTGELFF
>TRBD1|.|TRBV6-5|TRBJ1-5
TGTGCCAGCAGTAGGACAGGGGCAATCAATCAGCCCCAGCATTTT
CASSRTGAINQPQHF
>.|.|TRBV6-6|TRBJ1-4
TGTGCCAGCAGTTCGAACATTAAACTGTTTTTT
CASSSNIKLFF
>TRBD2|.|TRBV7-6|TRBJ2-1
TGTGCCAGCAGCTTCAGACTAGCGGGGGAATACAATGAGCAGTTCTTC
CASSFRLAGEYNEQFF